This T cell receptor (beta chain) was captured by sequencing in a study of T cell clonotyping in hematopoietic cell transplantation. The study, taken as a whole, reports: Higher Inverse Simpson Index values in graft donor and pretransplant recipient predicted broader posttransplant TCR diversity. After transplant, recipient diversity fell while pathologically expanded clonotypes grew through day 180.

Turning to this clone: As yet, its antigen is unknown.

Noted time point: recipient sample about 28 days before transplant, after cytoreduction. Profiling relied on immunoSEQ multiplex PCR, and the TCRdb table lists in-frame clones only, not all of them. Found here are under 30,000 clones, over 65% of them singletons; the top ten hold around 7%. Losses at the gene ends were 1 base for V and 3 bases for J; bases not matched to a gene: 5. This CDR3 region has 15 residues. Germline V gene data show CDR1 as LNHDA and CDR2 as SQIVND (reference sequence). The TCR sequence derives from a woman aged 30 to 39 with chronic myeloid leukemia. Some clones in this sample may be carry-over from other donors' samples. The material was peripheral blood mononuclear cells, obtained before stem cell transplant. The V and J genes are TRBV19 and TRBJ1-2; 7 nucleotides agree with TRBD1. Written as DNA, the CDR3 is TGTGCCAGTAGTATAGCGGACAGGAGGCACTATGGCTACACCTTC. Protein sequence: CASSIADRRHYGYTF.